One sample yielded the 26 T cell receptor beta chains listed below, sequenced in a study of post-analysis software for immune sequencing data. Notes on the study in general: Included in a set of four or five TRBV segments more frequent in patients than controls were TRBV5-6, TRBV5-1 and TRBV20-1.

Their specific antigens are unknown. The authors incorporated unique molecular identifiers into the TCR beta cDNA libraries. TCRdb reanalysed the PCR reads using MiXCR and keeps one entry per CDR3 protein. The sample shows almost 700,000 distinct CDR3 sequences, approximately 59% of them seen only once. The specimen was blood. All receptors come from a girl aged 2-15 years with multiple sclerosis.

This chain links TRBV6-6 with TRBJ1-2, with TRBD1 as a possible D gene (6 bases). CDR1 MNHNY and CDR2 SVGAGI come from the germline V gene (reference sequence). Trimming cost V 0 bases and J 4 bases, with 15 bases left between them. This CDR3 spans 16 amino acids. The CDR3, as DNA: TGTGCCAGCAGTTACTCAATCAGGGGCACTGGCTATGGCTACACCTTC. As protein: CASSYSIRGTGYGYTF.

CDR3 sequence (DNA): TGTGCCAGCATTCGACAGGGAACCACAGATACGCAGTATTTT. This translates into CASIRQGTTDTQYF. The gene calls are TRBV2 and TRBJ2-3; 7 bases agree with TRBD1. The CDR3 is 14 residues long. Germline trimming cut 7 bases from V and 2 bases from J; bases unmatched to any gene: 6. The germline V gene has CDR1 SNHLY and CDR2 FYNNEI. Full variable domain (missing parts from reference TRBV2 and TRBJ2-3): EPEVTQTPSHQVTQMGQEVILRCVPISNHLYFYWYRQILGQKVEFLVSFYNNEISEKSEIFDDQFSVERPDGSNFTLKIRSTKLEDSAMYFCASIRQGTTDTQYFGPGTRLTVL.

The chain couples TRBV9 to TRBJ2-1, with 7 bases identical to TRBD2. CDR3 length: 14 amino acids. The junction had 5 bases not matched to a gene; V was cut back by 0 bases and J by 8 bases. CDR1 and CDR2 (germline): SGDLS, YYNGEE. CDR3 sequence (DNA): TGTGCCAGCAGCGTAGGTCAGCGGGACGATGAGCAGTTCTTC. Protein product: CASSVGQRDDEQFF.

This clonotype was seen only a few times. The chain links TRBV6-6 to TRBJ1-2; 8 bases map to TRBD1. The CDR3 length is 14 residues. The germline V gene has CDR1 MNHNY and CDR2 SVGAGI (reference sequence). V shed 6 bases, J shed 2 bases, and the junction held 5 bases outside the gene matches. The CDR3 nucleotides read TGTGCCAGCAGCTATCGACAGGGGAACTATGGCTACACCTTC. It is translated as CASSYRQGNYGYTF.

For the CDR3, the DNA is TGTGCCAGCAGCTTAGGGGCAGGGTTCAAGCAGTACTTC. Translating it yields CASSLGAGFKQYF. The genes are TRBV7-2 and TRBJ2-7; TRBD1 might be the D (5 bases). Trimming shortened V by 1 base and J by 8 bases, and 12 bases separated the two germline ends. The germline CDR1 and CDR2 sequences are SGHTA and FQGNSA. CDR3 size: 13 residues. Full variable domain (missing parts from reference TRBV7-2 and TRBJ2-7): GAGVSQSPSNKVTEKGKDVELRCDPISGHTALYWYRQSLGQGLEFLIYFQGNSAPDKSGLPSDRFSAERTGGSVSTLTIQRTQQEDSAVYLCASSLGAGFKQYFGPGTRLTVT.

CDR3 sequence (DNA): TGTGCCAGCAGCTTAGGCAGACGTGGTGGGGAGACCCAGTACTTC. Residues: CASSLGRRGGETQYF. This sequence joins TRBV7-2 and TRBJ2-5; the D is unclear. Per the germline V gene, CDR1 is SGHTA and CDR2 is FQGNSA. The CDR3 loop spans 15 amino acids. Trimming took off 1 base at V and 5 bases at J, with 14 bases between the two ends. Based on the CDR3 plus reference TRBV7-2 and TRBJ2-5, the full variable domain is GAGVSQSPSNKVTEKGKDVELRCDPISGHTALYWYRQSLGQGLEFLIYFQGNSAPDKSGLPSDRFSAERTGGSVSTLTIQRTQQEDSAVYLCASSLGRRGGETQYFGPGTRLLVL.

CDR3 in DNA: TGCAGCGTCGGAGGCGGCCCAGATACGCAGTATTTT. Amino acids: CSVGGGPDTQYF. The chain joins TRBV29-1 to TRBJ2-3, with TRBD2 as a possible D gene (5 bases). The V gene's germline CDR1 is SQVTM and CDR2 ANQGSEA. V lost 6 bases and J 4 bases, leaving 11 bases between the germline ends. The CDR3 spans 12 residues.

The rearrangement joins TRBV6-2 or TRBV6-3 to TRBJ2-7, with 11 bases aligning to TRBD2. With 0 bases clipped from V and 0 bases from J, the junction kept 7 bases outside the gene matches. This CDR3 is 18 amino acids long. The germline V gene encodes CDR1 MNHEY and CDR2 SVGEGT. In nucleotides, the CDR3 is TGTGCCAGCAGTTACTCGGGTAGCGGGAGGGGAAGCTCCTACGAGCAGTACTTC. Its protein is CASSYSGSGRGSSYEQYF.

This chain connects TRBV7-2 to TRBJ2-7; TRBD1 might be the D (6 bases). Between the trimmed V and J ends, which lost 4 bases and 2 bases, there was a span of 12 bases. This CDR3 is 14 amino acids long. Germline-derived CDR1 and CDR2 are SGHTA and FQGNSA. The CDR3 loop is CASSSKTGTYEQYF. CDR3 bases: TGTGCCAGCAGCTCTAAGACAGGAACCTACGAGCAGTACTTC.

Only a few counts were recorded for this clonotype. The chain is built from TRBV20-1 and TRBJ2-7, with D possibly being TRBD2 (6 bases). With 5 bases removed from V and 0 bases from J, the gap between germline ends came to 17 bases. Germline CDR1 reads DFQATT; CDR2 reads SNEGSKA (reference sequence). This CDR3 region has 15 residues. CDR3 coding DNA: TGCAGTGCTGAGGCCCCTAGCGTCTCCTCCTACGAGCAGTACTTC. It encodes CSAEAPSVSSYEQYF.

This clonotype was seen once. The rearrangement joins TRBV7-8 to TRBJ2-3; D is unclear. This CDR3 is 16 amino acids long. V was pared by 5 bases and J by 1 base, with 16 bases between. Germline V gene lookup returns CDR1 SGHVS and CDR2 FQNEAQ. The CDR3 is CASSNVRIHRTDTQYF. DNA of the CDR3: TGTGCCAGCAGCAACGTTCGAATTCATCGCACAGATACGCAGTATTTT.

As concerns this clonotype: An end of the junction differs from the germline gene, which may be a read error. V and J are TRBV5-1 and TRBJ1-2; D ambiguous. The CDR3 contains 15 residues. Germline CDR1 is SGHRS and CDR2 is YFSETQ. For the CDR3, the DNA is TGCGCCAGCAACTTGGGTGGGGAACCTAACTATGGCTACACCTTC. Translated, it gives CASNLGGEPNYGYTF.

This clonotype was observed a handful of times. The V gene is TRBV11-2, the J gene TRBJ1-6; D unresolved. Trimming shortened V by 6 bases and J by 8 bases, and 14 bases separated the two germline ends. The CDR3 has 14 amino acids. CDR1 is SGHAT and CDR2 is FQNNGV in the germline V gene. The CDR3 DNA reads as TGTGCCAGCAGACGGCCCGGCTCGCATTCACCCCTCCACTTT. This translates into CASRRPGSHSPLHF.

The rearrangement links TRBV20-1 to TRBJ2-5; 8 bases are a match to TRBD1. CDR3 size: 12 residues. Per the germline V gene, CDR1 is DFQATT and CDR2 is SNEGSKA (reference sequence). The junction had 4 bases not matched to a gene; V was cut back by 6 bases and J by 4 bases. The CDR3 nucleotides are TGCAGTGCCAAGGACAGGGTAGAGACCCAGTACTTC. Translated, it gives CSAKDRVETQYF.

Only a few counts were recorded for this clonotype. The V call is TRBV4-3, the J call TRBJ1-6; no firm D call. The germline CDR1 and CDR2 sequences are LGHNA and YSLEER. CDR3 length: 18 residues. Trimming removed 0 bases from V and 2 bases from J, with 14 bases in between. The CDR3 loop is CASSQEIAYTPYNSPLHF. The CDR3 nucleotides read TGCGCCAGCAGCCAAGAAATAGCGTATACGCCCTATAATTCACCCCTCCACTTT.

The V and J genes are TRBV20-1 and TRBJ1-5; a weak D match, TRBD1 (5 bases). V was pared by 4 bases and J by 0 bases, with 13 bases between. CDR3 length: 15 residues. Germline CDR1 reads DFQATT; CDR2 reads SNEGSKA (reference sequence). As DNA, the CDR3 is TGCAGTGCTACCCCTTCGAGGGGTAGCAATCAGCCCCAGCATTTT. It translates to CSATPSRGSNQPQHF.

This chain links TRBV20-1 with TRBJ2-5; 11 bases fit TRBD2. Germline CDR1 and CDR2: DFQATT and SNEGSKA (reference sequence). There are 14 residues in the CDR3. J was trimmed by 2 bases and V by 6 bases; bases with no gene match: 5. CDR3 coding DNA: TGCAGTGCCTCGGGACTAGCGGTGCAAGAGACCCAGTACTTC. It translates to CSASGLAVQETQYF.

This chain connects TRBV18 to TRBJ2-1; possible D gene TRBD2, 6 bases. V was cut by 5 bases and J by 9 bases, with 23 bases left in between. Germline CDR1 is KGHSH and CDR2 is LQKENI. The CDR3 is 16 residues long. The CDR3 DNA is TGTGCCAGCTCAGCAAACGGGGGATCCGTCCTTGCTGAGCAGTTCTTC. Translating gives CASSANGGSVLAEQFF. Combining the CDR3 with reference TRBV18 and TRBJ2-1 gives the whole variable domain NAGVMQNPRHLVRRRGQEARLRCSPMKGHSHVYWYRQLPEEGLKFMVYLQKENIIDESGMPKERFSAEFPKEGPSILRIQQVVRGDSAAYFCASSANGGSVLAEQFFGPGTRLTVL.

The sample holds one count of this clonotype. The chain is built from TRBV2 and TRBJ1-1; a possible D gene is TRBD1 (6 bases). The CDR3 covers 13 residues. V dropped 11 bases and J dropped 0 bases, with 13 bases sitting between them. Germline-derived CDR1 and CDR2 are SNHLY and FYNNEI. For the CDR3, the DNA is TGTGCCGGAGGACAGCGCATGAACACTGAAGCTTTCTTT. Translation gives CAGGQRMNTEAFF.

This rearrangement joins TRBV7-2 to TRBJ2-2; 8 nucleotides line up with TRBD1. In germline, CDR1 is SGHTA, CDR2 FQGNSA. This CDR3 has 17 amino acids. Unmatched junction bases numbered 10, after V lost 1 base and J lost 6 bases. DNA of the CDR3: TGTGCCAGCAGCTTAGTACCGGACAGGGTTTATTCCGGGGAGCTGTTTTTT. Translation gives CASSLVPDRVYSGELFF.

V gene TRBV5-1 combines with J gene TRBJ2-5, with D unresolved. Deletions cut 4 bases from V and 5 bases from J, with 12 bases between. In germline, CDR1 is SGHRS, CDR2 YFSETQ. The CDR3 totals 13 residues. DNA for the CDR3: TGCGCCAGCAGCCCTTGGGTGAGGGAGACCCAGTACTTC. It specifies CASSPWVRETQYF.

The chain recombines TRBV10-1 with TRBJ2-7; maybe TRBD1 (5 bases). The end of the DNA is better explained by TRBJ2-5, so the J call may be wrong. This CDR3 has 14 amino acids. CDR1 and CDR2 from the germline V gene are WNHNN and SYGVQD (reference sequence). The CDR3 protein is CASSTTGIQETQYF. As DNA, the CDR3 is TGCGCCAGCAGTACCACAGGAATCCAAGAGACCCAGTACTTC.

V is TRBV4-2 and J is TRBJ2-2; TRBD1 aligns across 10 bases. This CDR3 is 17 amino acids long. Germline V gene lookup returns CDR1 LGHNA and CDR2 YNFKEQ. V lost 0 bases, J lost 4 bases, and 5 bases stayed unmatched. CDR3 nucleotides: TGTGCCAGCAGCCAAGATTTCGGACAGGGGGTCACCGGGGAGCTGTTTTTT. Translated: CASSQDFGQGVTGELFF.

The chain carries TRBV7-2 and TRBJ2-1; D not resolved. This CDR3 has 13 amino acids. V was cut by 0 bases and J by 10 bases, with 10 bases left in between. Germline CDR1 is SGHTA and CDR2 is FQGNSA. The DNA of the CDR3 is TGTGCCAGCAGCTTAGCGGAGTCTCGGGAGCAGTTCTTC. Amino acid sequence: CASSLAESREQFF. The whole variable domain, remainder taken from reference TRBV7-2 and TRBJ2-1, is GAGVSQSPSNKVTEKGKDVELRCDPISGHTALYWYRQSLGQGLEFLIYFQGNSAPDKSGLPSDRFSAERTGGSVSTLTIQRTQQEDSAVYLCASSLAESREQFFGPGTRLTVL.

The V gene is TRBV5-6, the J gene TRBJ1-2; D might be TRBD1 (5 bases). CDR3 length: 13 residues. The V gene's germline CDR1 is SGHDT and CDR2 YYEEEE. The V end lost 7 bases, the J end lost 4 bases, and 14 bases lay between the germline ends. The CDR3 reads CASGLPGSYGYTF. CDR3 nucleotide sequence: TGTGCCAGCGGCCTGCCAGGGAGCTATGGCTACACCTTC. Drawing the rest from reference TRBV5-6 and TRBJ1-2, the complete variable domain is DAGVTQSPTHLIKTRGQQVTLRCSPKSGHDTVSWYQQALGQGPQFIFQYYEEEERQRGNFPDRFSGHQFPNYSSELNVNALLLGDSALYLCASGLPGSYGYTFGSGTRLTVV.

The genes are TRBV20-1 and TRBJ2-3; tentatively, D is TRBD2 (6 bases). CDR3 size: 13 residues. Trimming left V 6 bases short and J 3 bases short, with 13 bases between. The germline V gene has CDR1 DFQATT and CDR2 SNEGSKA (reference sequence). The CDR3 DNA follows: TGCAGTGCAAAACTAGCACCTACAGATACGCAGTATTTT. Translation: CSAKLAPTDTQYF.